The 9 T cell receptor beta chains below come from one sample, sequenced in a study of cytomegalovirus exposure and HLA in healthy donors. 13 Jbeta primers and 60 Vbeta primers were used for the PCR. Clones were sequenced by immunoSEQ multiplex PCR, and TCRdb holds only the in-frame ones, with some missing. The sample lists more than 150,000 clones, less than 90% occurring once. Sequencing was done on a sample of PBMCs. Source of these receptors: a girl under 18 in good health and CMV-seropositive.

The genes are TRBV13 and TRBJ2-3; 11 bases map to TRBD2. With 7 bases clipped from V and 1 base from J, the junction kept 19 bases outside the gene matches. The CDR3 consists of 20 residues. Germline V gene data show CDR1 as PRHDT and CDR2 as FYEKMQ (reference sequence). The CDR3 loop reads CASNGLRVAGGHHGTDTQYF. The CDR3 DNA sequence: TGTGCCAGCAACGGACTACGGGTAGCGGGAGGGCATCATGGCACAGATACGCAGTATTTT.

The chain employs TRBV10-2 and TRBJ2-5; D not resolved. V lost 0 bases to trimming and J lost 5 bases, with 7 bases between them. The germline V gene encodes CDR1 WSHSY and CDR2 SAAADI. This CDR3 contains 13 residues. The CDR3 DNA is TGCGCCAGCAGTGAGTCTAGTCTCGAGACCCAGTACTTC. Its protein is CASSESSLETQYF.

This clone was detected a few times. The chain is built from TRBV7-8 and TRBJ2-7; TRBD1 aligns across 9 bases. The CDR3 contains 16 residues. The junction had 11 bases not matched to a gene; V was cut back by 4 bases and J by 4 bases. Germline V gene data show CDR1 as SGHVS and CDR2 as FQNEAQ. CDR3 nucleotides: TGTGCCAGCAGCTGGAACTACGGGACAGGGTTTTACGAGCAGTACTTC. This gives the protein CASSWNYGTGFYEQYF.

This clone appeared a single time. The rearrangement links TRBV19 to TRBJ2-2; unclear D gene. The CDR3 is 14 residues long. V dropped 3 bases and J dropped 3 bases, with 8 bases sitting between them. Germline V gene lookup returns CDR1 LNHDA and CDR2 SQIVND (reference sequence). The CDR3 reads CASSISPYTGELFF. CDR3 nucleotide sequence: TGTGCCAGTAGTATTAGCCCATACACCGGGGAGCTGTTTTTT. The full variable domain, in which reference TRBV19 and TRBJ2-2 provide the parts outside the CDR3, is DGGITQSPKYLFRKEGQNVTLSCEQNLNHDAMYWYRQDPGQGLRLIYYSQIVNDFQKGDIAEGYSVSREKKESFPLTVTSAQKNPTAFYLCASSISPYTGELFFGEGSRLTVL.

This chain connects TRBV29-1 to TRBJ2-5; TRBD2 might be the D (6 bases). The CDR3 loop spans 14 amino acids. The V gene lost 6 bases and the J gene lost 3 bases, with 17 bases spanning the gap. CDR1 is SQVTM and CDR2 is ANQGSEA in the germline V gene. Here the CDR3 reads CSVGPFGGEETQYF. The CDR3 DNA reads TGCAGCGTGGGGCCTTTCGGGGGAGAAGAGACCCAGTACTTC. Variable domain in full (rest from reference TRBV29-1 and TRBJ2-5): SAVISQKPSRDICQRGTSLTIQCQVDSQVTMMFWYRQQPGQSLTLIATANQGSEATYESGFVIDKFPISRPNLTFSTLTVSNMSPEDSSIYLCSVGPFGGEETQYFGPGTRLLVL.

This clone was seen just once. The chain combines TRBV5-1 with TRBJ2-1; 9 bases line up with TRBD1. J was trimmed by 6 bases and V by 4 bases; bases with no gene match: 8. The CDR3 is 15 residues long. CDR1 and CDR2 (germline): SGHRS, YFSETQ. This CDR3 reads CASSGGQGFPNEQFF. In nucleotides, the CDR3 is TGCGCCAGCAGCGGGGGACAGGGATTCCCCAATGAGCAGTTCTTC.

The chain has TRBV6-1 and TRBJ1-2; D unresolved. The V end was cut by 5 bases, the J end by 7 bases, with 14 bases between. The CDR3 length is 13 residues. Germline V CDR1 and CDR2: MNHNS, SASEGT. In DNA, the CDR3 is TGTGCCAGCAGTAAAGAGGGAGGGTCTGGCTACACCTTC. This translates into CASSKEGGSGYTF.

This sequence joins TRBV5-1 and TRBJ2-5, with 16 bases fitting TRBD2. V lost 3 bases to trimming and J lost 7 bases; unmatched junction nucleotides: 6. Germline loops: CDR1 SGHRS, CDR2 YFSETQ. CDR3 size: 16 residues. The CDR3 spells CASSSGTSGRAGTQYF. CDR3 DNA sequence: TGCGCCAGCAGCTCTGGGACTAGCGGGAGGGCCGGGACCCAGTACTTC.

The V gene is TRBV15, the J gene TRBJ1-4; D gene uncertain. The CDR3 extends over 14 amino acids. Germline V gives CDR1 LNHNV, CDR2 YYDKDF (reference sequence). Trimming pared 0 bases from V and 8 bases from J, leaving 10 bases between. CDR3 coding DNA: TGTGCCACCAGCAGAGAGGAGGGAGGCGAAAAACTGTTTTTT. This sequence encodes CATSREEGGEKLFF.